This T cell receptor (beta chain) was captured in a study of OX40 agonist ivuxolimab in advanced cancers. The germline V and J ends were trimmed by 3 bases and 4 bases, with 13 bases remaining between them. The CDR3 is made up of 14 amino acids. Germline V lookup: CDR1 SGDLS, CDR2 YYNGEE. This clone was recorded a few times. The table came from immunoSEQ multiplex PCR; TCRdb's copy has only in-frame clones and leaves some out. The sample lists tens of thousands of clones; over 75% were seen once. Sample: CD4+ or CD8+ T cells sorted from blood, taken in a trial of the OX40 agonist ivuxolimab. The receptor comes from an adult with an advanced solid tumor such as melanoma, head and neck, liver or kidney cancer. This chain connects TRBV9 to TRBJ1-1; the D gene is possibly TRBD1 (5 bases). The CDR3 DNA reads TGTGCCAGCAGCGCGGCAGGGTCGGGCACTGAAGCTTTCTTT. Translated: CASSAAGSGTEAFF.